The TCR beta chain under discussion was sequenced for a study of cytomegalovirus exposure and HLA in healthy donors. About the study: Earlier work reported approximately 110 million unique TCR beta sequences from 150 million to 200 million T cells. General observations from the study: Association of a missense DCLRE1C variant with TCR beta V- and J-gene trimming was reported in a later analysis. Through in vitro validation, a few CMV-associated chains were shown to be specific for CMV antigens. Most of the TCR beta V segments (in an earlier analysis) were productive either about 87% or about 30% of the time.

It was with 60 Vbeta and 13 Jbeta primers that the PCR ran. Clones were sequenced by immunoSEQ multiplex PCR, and TCRdb holds only the in-frame ones, with some missing. The sample lists 70,000 to 90,000 clones, roughly 77% seen once, with 2% to 2.5% in the top ten. There are 11 residues in the CDR3. From germline, CDR1 is MNHNS and CDR2 SASEGT. V lost 8 bases and J lost 0, with 4 bases in between. This clone has a handful of counts. Its antigen is not known. The receptor comes from a man in his forties or fifties in good health and CMV-seronegative. The chain couples TRBV6-1 to TRBJ1-1; unclear D gene. Specimen: PBMCs. As DNA, the CDR3 is TGTGCCAGCGCGTTGAACACTGAAGCTTTCTTT. The encoded protein is CASALNTEAFF.